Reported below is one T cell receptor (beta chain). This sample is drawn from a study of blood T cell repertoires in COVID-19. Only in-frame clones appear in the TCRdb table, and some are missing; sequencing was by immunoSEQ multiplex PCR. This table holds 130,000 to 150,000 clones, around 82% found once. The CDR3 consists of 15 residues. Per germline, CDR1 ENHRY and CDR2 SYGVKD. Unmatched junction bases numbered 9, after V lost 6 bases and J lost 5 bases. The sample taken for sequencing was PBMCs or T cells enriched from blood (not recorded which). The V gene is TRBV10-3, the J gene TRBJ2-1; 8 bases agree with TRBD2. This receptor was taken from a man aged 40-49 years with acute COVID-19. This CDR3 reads CAISPKTLADNEQFF. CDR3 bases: TGTGCCATCAGCCCAAAAACACTAGCGGACAATGAGCAGTTCTTC.